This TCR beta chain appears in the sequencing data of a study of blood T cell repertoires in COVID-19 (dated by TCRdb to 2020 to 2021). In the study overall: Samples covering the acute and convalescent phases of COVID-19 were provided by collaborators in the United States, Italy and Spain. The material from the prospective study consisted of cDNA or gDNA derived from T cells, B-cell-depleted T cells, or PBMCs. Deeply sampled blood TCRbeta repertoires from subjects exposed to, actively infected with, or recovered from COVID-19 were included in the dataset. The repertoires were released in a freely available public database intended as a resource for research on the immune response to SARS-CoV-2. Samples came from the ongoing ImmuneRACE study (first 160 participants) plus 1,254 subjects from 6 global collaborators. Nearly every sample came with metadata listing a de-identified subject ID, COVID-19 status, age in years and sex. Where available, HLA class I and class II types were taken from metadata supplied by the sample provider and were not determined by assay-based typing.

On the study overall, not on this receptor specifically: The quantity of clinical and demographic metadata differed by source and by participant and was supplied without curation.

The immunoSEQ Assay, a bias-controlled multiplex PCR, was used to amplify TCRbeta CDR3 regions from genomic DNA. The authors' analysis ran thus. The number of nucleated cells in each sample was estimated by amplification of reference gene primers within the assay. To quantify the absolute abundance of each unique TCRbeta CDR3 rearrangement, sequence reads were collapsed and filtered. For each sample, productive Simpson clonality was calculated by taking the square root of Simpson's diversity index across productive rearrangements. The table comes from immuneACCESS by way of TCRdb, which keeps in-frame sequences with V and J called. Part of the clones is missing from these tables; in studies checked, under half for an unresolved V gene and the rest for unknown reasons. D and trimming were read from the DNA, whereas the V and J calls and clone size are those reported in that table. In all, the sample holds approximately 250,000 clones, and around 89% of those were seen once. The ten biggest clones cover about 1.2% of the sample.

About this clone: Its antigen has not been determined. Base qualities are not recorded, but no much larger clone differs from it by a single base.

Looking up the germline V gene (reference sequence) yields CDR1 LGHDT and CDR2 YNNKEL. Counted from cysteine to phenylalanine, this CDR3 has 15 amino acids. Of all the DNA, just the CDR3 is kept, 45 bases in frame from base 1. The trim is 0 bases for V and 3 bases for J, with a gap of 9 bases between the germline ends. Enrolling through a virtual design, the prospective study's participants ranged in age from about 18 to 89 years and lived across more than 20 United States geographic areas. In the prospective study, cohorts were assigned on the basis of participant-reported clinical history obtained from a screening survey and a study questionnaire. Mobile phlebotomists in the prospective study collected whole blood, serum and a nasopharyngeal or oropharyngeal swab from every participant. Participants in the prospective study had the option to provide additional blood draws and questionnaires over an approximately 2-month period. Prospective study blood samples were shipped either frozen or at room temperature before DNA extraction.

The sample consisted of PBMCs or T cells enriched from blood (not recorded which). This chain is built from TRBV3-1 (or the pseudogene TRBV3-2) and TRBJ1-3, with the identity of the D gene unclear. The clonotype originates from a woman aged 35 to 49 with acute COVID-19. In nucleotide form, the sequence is TGTGCCAGCAGCCAAGAGGCGGGCGTTGGAAACACCATATATTTT. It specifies CASSQEAGVGNTIYF.